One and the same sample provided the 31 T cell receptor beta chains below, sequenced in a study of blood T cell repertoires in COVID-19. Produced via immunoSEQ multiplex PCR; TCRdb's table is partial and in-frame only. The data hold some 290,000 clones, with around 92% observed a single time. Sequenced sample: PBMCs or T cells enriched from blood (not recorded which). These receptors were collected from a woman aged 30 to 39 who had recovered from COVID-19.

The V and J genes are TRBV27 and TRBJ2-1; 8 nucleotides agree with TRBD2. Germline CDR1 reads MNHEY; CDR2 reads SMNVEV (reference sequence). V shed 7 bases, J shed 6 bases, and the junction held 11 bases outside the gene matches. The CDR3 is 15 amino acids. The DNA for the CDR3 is TGTGCCAGCACGGTGACGGGAGGGCCGGGCAATGAGCAGTTCTTC. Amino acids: CASTVTGGPGNEQFF.

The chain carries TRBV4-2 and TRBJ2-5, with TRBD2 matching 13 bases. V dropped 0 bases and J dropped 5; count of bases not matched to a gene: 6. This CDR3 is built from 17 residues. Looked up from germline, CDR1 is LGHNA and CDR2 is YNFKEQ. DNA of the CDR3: TGTGCCAGCAGCCAAGATCAGGGGACTAGCGGGATGGAGACCCAGTACTTC. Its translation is CASSQDQGTSGMETQYF.

The chain's CDR3 is CASSYLAGTVRDEQFF. CDR3 coding DNA: TGTGCCAGCAGCTACTTAGCGGGAACCGTTCGAGATGAGCAGTTCTTC. The V call is TRBV7-2, the J call TRBJ2-1, with 8 bases that match TRBD2. The CDR3 length is 16 residues. The trim removed 4 bases at V and 8 bases at J, leaving 13 bases unmatched. CDR1 and CDR2 (germline): SGHTA, FQGNSA. Drawing the rest from reference TRBV7-2 and TRBJ2-1, the complete variable domain is GAGVSQSPSNKVTEKGKDVELRCDPISGHTALYWYRQSLGQGLEFLIYFQGNSAPDKSGLPSDRFSAERTGGSVSTLTIQRTQQEDSAVYLCASSYLAGTVRDEQFFGPGTRLTVL.

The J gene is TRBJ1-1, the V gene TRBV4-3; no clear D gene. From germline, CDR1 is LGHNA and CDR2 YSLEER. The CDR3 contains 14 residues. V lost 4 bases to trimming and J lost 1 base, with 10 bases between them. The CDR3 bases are TGCGCCAGCAGCCTCAACCAGGAGAACACTGAAGCTTTCTTT. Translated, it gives CASSLNQENTEAFF.

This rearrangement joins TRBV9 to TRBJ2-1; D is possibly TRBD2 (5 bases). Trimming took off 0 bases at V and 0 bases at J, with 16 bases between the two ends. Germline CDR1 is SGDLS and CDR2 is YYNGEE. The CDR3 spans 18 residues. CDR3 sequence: CASSVALGAESSYNEQFF. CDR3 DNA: TGTGCCAGCAGCGTAGCGTTAGGAGCGGAAAGCTCCTACAATGAGCAGTTCTTC.

CDR3 sequence reads: CASSYRRGADETQYF. The CDR3 DNA reads as TGTGCCAGCAGTTACCGGCGGGGGGCAGACGAGACCCAGTACTTC. The chain employs TRBV6-5 and TRBJ2-5; 8 nucleotides agree with TRBD2. The CDR3 has 15 amino acids. V lost 2 bases and J lost 5; bases outside the gene matches: 7. Germline values: CDR1 MNHEY, CDR2 SVGAGI.

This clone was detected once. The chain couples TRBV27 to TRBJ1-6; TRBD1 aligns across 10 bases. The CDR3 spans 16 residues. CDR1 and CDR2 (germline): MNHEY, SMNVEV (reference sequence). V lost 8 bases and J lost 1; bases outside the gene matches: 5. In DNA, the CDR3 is TGTGCCAGCGGGCGACAGGGGGCATCCTATAATTCACCCCTCCACTTT. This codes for CASGRQGASYNSPLHF.

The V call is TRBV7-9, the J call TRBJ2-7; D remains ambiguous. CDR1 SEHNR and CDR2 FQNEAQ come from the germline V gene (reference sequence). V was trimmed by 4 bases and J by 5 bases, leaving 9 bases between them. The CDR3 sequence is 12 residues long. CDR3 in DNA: TGTGCCAGCAGCTCCTTGGGCCACGAGCAGTACTTC. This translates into CASSSLGHEQYF.

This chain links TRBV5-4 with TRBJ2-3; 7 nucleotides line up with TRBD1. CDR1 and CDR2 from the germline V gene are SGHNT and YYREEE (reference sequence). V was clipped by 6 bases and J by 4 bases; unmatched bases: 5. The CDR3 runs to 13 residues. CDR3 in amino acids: CASIPQGADTQYF. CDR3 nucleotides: TGTGCCAGCATCCCGCAGGGGGCAGATACGCAGTATTTT.

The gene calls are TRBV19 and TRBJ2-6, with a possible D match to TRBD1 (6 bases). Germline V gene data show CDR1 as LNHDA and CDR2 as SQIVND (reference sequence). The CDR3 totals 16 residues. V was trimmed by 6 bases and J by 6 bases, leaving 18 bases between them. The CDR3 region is CASSPQQGAAANVLTF. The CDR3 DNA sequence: TGTGCCAGTAGCCCCCAACAGGGTGCTGCGGCCAACGTCCTGACTTTC.

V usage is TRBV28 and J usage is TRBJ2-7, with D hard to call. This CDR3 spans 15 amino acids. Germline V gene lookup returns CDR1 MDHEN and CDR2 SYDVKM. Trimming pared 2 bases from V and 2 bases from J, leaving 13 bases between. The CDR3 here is CASSLMSRSPYEQYF. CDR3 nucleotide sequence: TGTGCCAGCAGTTTAATGTCACGGAGCCCCTACGAGCAGTACTTC.

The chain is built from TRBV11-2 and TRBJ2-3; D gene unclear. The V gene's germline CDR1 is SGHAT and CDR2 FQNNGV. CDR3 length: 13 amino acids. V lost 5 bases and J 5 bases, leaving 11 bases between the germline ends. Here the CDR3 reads CASSRALLDTQYF. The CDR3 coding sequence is TGTGCCAGCAGCCGCGCCTTACTAGATACGCAGTATTTT.

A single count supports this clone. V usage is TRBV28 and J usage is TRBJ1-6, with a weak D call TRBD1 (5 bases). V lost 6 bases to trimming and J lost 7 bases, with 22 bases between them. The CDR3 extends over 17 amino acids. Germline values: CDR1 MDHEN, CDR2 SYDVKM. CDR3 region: CASRGRTRRAWNSPLHF. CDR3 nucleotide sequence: TGTGCCAGCAGGGGAAGGACACGACGAGCCTGGAATTCACCCCTCCACTTT.

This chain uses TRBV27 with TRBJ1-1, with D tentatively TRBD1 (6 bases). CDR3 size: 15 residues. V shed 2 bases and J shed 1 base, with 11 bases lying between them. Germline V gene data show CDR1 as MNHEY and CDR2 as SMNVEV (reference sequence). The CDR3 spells CASSLQPTGNTEAFF. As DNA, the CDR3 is TGTGCCAGCAGTTTACAACCGACAGGGAACACTGAAGCTTTCTTT.

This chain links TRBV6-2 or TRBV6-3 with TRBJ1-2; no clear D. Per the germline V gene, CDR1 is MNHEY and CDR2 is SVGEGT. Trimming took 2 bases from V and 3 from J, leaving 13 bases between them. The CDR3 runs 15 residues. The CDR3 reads CASSYRIAGYYGYTF. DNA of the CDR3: TGTGCCAGCAGTTACCGGATCGCGGGGTACTATGGCTACACCTTC.

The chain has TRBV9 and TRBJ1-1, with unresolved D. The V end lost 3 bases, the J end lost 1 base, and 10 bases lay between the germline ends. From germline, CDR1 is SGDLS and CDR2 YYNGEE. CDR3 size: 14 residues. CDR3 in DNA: TGTGCCAGCAGCGCAGATTTTGAGAACACTGAAGCTTTCTTT. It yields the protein CASSADFENTEAFF.

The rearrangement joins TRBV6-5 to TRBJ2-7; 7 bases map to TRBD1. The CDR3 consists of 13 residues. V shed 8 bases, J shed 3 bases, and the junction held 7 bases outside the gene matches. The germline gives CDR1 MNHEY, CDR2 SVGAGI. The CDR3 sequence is CASGWDRNYEQYF. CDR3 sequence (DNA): TGTGCCAGCGGATGGGACAGAAACTACGAGCAGTACTTC.

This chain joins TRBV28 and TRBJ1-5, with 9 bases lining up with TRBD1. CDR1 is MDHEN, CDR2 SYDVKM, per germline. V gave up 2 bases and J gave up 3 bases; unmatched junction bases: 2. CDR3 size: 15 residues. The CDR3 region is CASSLGQGFNQPQHF. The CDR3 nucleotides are TGTGCCAGCAGTTTAGGACAGGGGTTCAATCAGCCCCAGCATTTT.

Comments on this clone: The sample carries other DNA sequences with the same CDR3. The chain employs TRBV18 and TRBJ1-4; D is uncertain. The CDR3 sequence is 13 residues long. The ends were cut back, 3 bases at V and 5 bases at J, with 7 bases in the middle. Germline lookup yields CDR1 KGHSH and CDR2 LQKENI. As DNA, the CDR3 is TGTGCCAGCTCACCTTCCCTAAATGAAAAACTGTTTTTT. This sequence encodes CASSPSLNEKLFF.

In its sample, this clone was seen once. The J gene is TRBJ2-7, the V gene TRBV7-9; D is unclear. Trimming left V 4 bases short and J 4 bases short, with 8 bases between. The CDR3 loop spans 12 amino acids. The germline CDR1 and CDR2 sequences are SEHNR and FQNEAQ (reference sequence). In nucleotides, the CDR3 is TGTGCCAGCAGCTCCAGTCAATACGAGCAGTACTTC. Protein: CASSSSQYEQYF.

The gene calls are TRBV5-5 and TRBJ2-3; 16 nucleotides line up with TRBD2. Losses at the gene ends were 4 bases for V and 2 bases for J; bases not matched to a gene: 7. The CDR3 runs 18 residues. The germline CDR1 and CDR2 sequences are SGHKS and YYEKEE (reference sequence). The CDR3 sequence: CASSLGLAGGGSTDTQYF. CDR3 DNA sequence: TGTGCCAGCAGCCTGGGACTAGCGGGAGGGGGGTCCACAGATACGCAGTATTTT. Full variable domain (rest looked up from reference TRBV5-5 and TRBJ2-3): DAGVTQSPTHLIKTRGQQVTLRCSPISGHKSVSWYQQVLGQGPQFIFQYYEKEERGRGNFPDRFSARQFPNYSSELNVNALLLGDSALYLCASSLGLAGGGSTDTQYFGPGTRLTVL.

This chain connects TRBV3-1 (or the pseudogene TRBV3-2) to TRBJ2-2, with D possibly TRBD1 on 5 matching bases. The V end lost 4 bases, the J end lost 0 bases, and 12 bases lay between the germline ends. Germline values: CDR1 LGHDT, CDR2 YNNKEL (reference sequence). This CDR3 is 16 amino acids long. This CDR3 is CASSLGPNSNTGELFF. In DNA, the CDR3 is TGTGCCAGCAGCCTGGGGCCAAATTCGAACACCGGGGAGCTGTTTTTT.

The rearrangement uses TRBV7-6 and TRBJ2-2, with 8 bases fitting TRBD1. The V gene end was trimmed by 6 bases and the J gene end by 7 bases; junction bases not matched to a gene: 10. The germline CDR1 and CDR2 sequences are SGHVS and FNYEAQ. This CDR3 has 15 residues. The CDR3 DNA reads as TGTGCCAGCAGACCGGGACAGGCAGCCGGCGGGGAGCTGTTTTTT. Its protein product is CASRPGQAAGGELFF.

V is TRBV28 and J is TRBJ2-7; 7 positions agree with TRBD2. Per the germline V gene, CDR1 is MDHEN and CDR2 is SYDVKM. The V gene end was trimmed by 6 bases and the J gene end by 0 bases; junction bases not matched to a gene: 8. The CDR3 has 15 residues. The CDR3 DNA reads TGTGCCAGCAGGTTAGCGGGCGACCTCTCCTACGAGCAGTACTTC. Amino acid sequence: CASRLAGDLSYEQYF.

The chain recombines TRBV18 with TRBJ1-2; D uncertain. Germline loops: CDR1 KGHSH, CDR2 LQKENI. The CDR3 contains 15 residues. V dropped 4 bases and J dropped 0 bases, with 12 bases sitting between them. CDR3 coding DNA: TGTGCCAGCTCACAAGAACAGCTAACTAACTATGGCTACACCTTC. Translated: CASSQEQLTNYGYTF.

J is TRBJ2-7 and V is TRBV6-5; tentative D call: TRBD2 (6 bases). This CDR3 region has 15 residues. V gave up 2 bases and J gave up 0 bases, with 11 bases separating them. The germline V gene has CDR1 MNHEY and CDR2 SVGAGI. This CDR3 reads CASSYGGASSYEQYF. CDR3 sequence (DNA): TGTGCCAGCAGTTACGGCGGGGCTAGCTCCTACGAGCAGTACTTC.

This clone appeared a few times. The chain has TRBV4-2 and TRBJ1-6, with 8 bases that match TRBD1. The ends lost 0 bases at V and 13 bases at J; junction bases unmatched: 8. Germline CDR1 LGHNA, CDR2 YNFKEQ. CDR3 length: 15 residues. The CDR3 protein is CASSQDRAGGVPLHF. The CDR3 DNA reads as TGTGCCAGCAGCCAAGATAGGGCAGGGGGCGTGCCCCTCCACTTT.

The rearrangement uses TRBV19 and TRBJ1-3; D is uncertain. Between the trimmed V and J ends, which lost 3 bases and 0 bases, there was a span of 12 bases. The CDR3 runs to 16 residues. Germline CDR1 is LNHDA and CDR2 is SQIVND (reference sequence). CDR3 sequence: CASSIVASLSGNTIYF. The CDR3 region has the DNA TGTGCCAGTAGTATCGTTGCGTCACTCTCTGGAAACACCATATATTTT.

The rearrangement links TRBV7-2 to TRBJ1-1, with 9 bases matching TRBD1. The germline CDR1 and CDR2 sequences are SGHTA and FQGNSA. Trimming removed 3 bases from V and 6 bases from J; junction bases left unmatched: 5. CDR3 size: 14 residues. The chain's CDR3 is CASSLGTGWPEAFF. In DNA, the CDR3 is TGTGCCAGCAGCTTGGGGACAGGGTGGCCTGAAGCTTTCTTT.

The CDR3 here is CASSQDRRLAGFNEQFF. The CDR3 bases are TGCGCCAGCAGCCAAGATCGGCGCCTAGCGGGATTCAATGAGCAGTTCTTC. The chain couples TRBV4-1 to TRBJ2-1; 9 bases align to TRBD2. Germline V gives CDR1 MGHRA, CDR2 YSYEKL. The CDR3 sequence is 17 residues long. J was trimmed by 6 bases and V by 0 bases; bases with no gene match: 9.

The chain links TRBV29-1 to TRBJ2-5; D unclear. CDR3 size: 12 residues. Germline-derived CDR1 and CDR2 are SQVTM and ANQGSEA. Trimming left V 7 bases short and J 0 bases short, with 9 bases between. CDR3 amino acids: CSATLYQETQYF. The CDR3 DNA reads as TGCAGCGCAACTTTGTACCAAGAGACCCAGTACTTC.